The 14 T cell receptor beta chains listed next were all sequenced from one sample in a study of blood T cell repertoires in COVID-19. The table came from immunoSEQ multiplex PCR; TCRdb's copy has only in-frame clones and leaves some out. The table includes 110,000 or so clones, 70% to 80% detected once. Sample: peripheral blood. The receptors shown here come from a man aged 45 to 65 with acute or convalescent COVID-19.

The V and J genes are TRBV3-1 (or the pseudogene TRBV3-2) and TRBJ1-2; tentative D call: TRBD1 (5 bases). From germline, CDR1 is LGHDT and CDR2 YNNKEL (reference sequence). CDR3 length equals 13 residues. Trimming removed 0 bases from V and 9 bases from J, with 11 bases in between. Written as DNA, the CDR3 is TGTGCCAGCAGCCAAGATGGGGGGGGTAGCTACACCTTC. It yields the protein CASSQDGGGSYTF.

This rearrangement joins TRBV5-1 to TRBJ2-3, with TRBD1 identical over 7 bases. CDR3 length: 15 amino acids. V was pared by 3 bases and J by 6 bases, with 10 bases of the junction left unmatched. Germline-derived CDR1 and CDR2 are SGHRS and YFSETQ. This CDR3 is CASSYARTGRDTQYF. In nucleotides, the CDR3 is TGCGCCAGCAGCTACGCACGGACAGGCCGCGATACGCAGTATTTT.

The rearrangement uses TRBV18 and TRBJ1-5; tentatively, D is TRBD1 (5 bases). CDR3 length equals 13 residues. V lost 3 bases and J lost 7, with 10 bases in between. Looked up from germline, CDR1 is KGHSH and CDR2 is LQKENI. The CDR3 sequence is CASSPGEGQPQHF. The CDR3 nucleotides are TGTGCCAGCTCACCCGGGGAGGGGCAGCCCCAGCATTTT.

This clone was seen just once. This chain joins TRBV18 and TRBJ1-4; TRBD1 matches 7 bases. Looked up from germline, CDR1 is KGHSH and CDR2 is LQKENI. The CDR3 extends over 16 amino acids. After removal of 4 bases from V and 7 bases from J, the junction contained 12 bases not matched to a gene. The CDR3 here is CASSLTPRQGGEKLFF. The CDR3 DNA reads as TGTGCCAGCTCACTAACACCCCGACAGGGAGGTGAAAAACTGTTTTTT.

J is TRBJ1-2 and V is TRBV7-9, with D hard to call. The V and J ends lost 2 bases and 0 bases respectively, with 10 bases between them. The germline gives CDR1 SEHNR, CDR2 FQNEAQ (reference sequence). This CDR3 spans 15 amino acids. CDR3 loop: CASSLFQDSNYGYTF. CDR3 DNA: TGTGCCAGCAGCTTATTCCAGGACTCTAACTATGGCTACACCTTC.

J is TRBJ2-5 and V is TRBV24-1; no firm D call. This CDR3 has 14 amino acids. The V gene's germline CDR1 is KGHDR and CDR2 SFDVKD. The V end was cut by 1 base, the J end by 3 bases, with 8 bases between. In nucleotides, the CDR3 is TGTGCCACCAGTGATTTCGGAACAGAAGAGACCCAGTACTTC. The encoded protein is CATSDFGTEETQYF.

The genes are TRBV5-1 and TRBJ2-7; possibly TRBD2 for D (5 bases). The length of the CDR3 is 14 residues. Trimming removed 0 bases at V and 5 bases at J, with 12 bases between. Germline-derived CDR1 and CDR2 are SGHRS and YFSETQ. CDR3: CASSLVRTGDEQYF. The CDR3 region has the DNA TGCGCCAGCAGCTTGGTTCGGACTGGGGACGAGCAGTACTTC.

This chain joins TRBV7-8 and TRBJ2-6, with TRBD1 identical over 8 bases. After removal of 0 bases from V and 1 base from J, the junction contained 8 bases not matched to a gene. The CDR3 runs 19 residues. Germline CDR1 is SGHVS and CDR2 is FQNEAQ. Here the CDR3 DNA reads TGTGCCAGCAGCTTAGCGCACAGGGGGGCGGGTTCTGGGGCCAACGTCCTGACTTTC. Residues: CASSLAHRGAGSGANVLTF.

The chain joins TRBV6-6 to TRBJ2-5; 7 nucleotides line up with TRBD1. Germline V CDR1 and CDR2: MNHNY, SVGAGI (reference sequence). V dropped 4 bases and J dropped 2; count of bases not matched to a gene: 4. The CDR3 totals 14 residues. The CDR3 region has the DNA TGTGCCAGCAGTTGGACAGGAATACAAGAGACCCAGTACTTC. As protein: CASSWTGIQETQYF.

The chain is built from TRBV6-5 and TRBJ2-7; no clear D. Trimming removed 5 bases from V and 6 bases from J, with 14 bases in between. This CDR3 comprises 13 residues. CDR1 MNHEY and CDR2 SVGAGI come from the germline V gene. For the CDR3, the DNA is TGTGCCAGCAGTACCCCGTCTACCGTCGAGCAGTACTTC. Amino acids: CASSTPSTVEQYF.

The J gene is TRBJ1-2, the V gene TRBV7-2, with 8 bases matching TRBD1. V was pared by 3 bases and J by 3 bases, with 3 bases of the junction left unmatched. The CDR3 extends over 14 amino acids. The germline gives CDR1 SGHTA, CDR2 FQGNSA. The CDR3 DNA reads TGTGCCAGCAGCTTGGGGACAGGCCACTATGGCTACACCTTC. This sequence encodes CASSLGTGHYGYTF.

The V gene is TRBV10-3, the J gene TRBJ2-5, with TRBD2 matching over 7 bases. V shed 4 bases, J shed 4 bases, and the junction held 9 bases outside the gene matches. The CDR3 contains 15 residues. The V gene's germline CDR1 is ENHRY and CDR2 SYGVKD. The CDR3, as DNA: TGTGCCATCAGTGTGGGGGGGGGAGGTGGAGAGACCCAGTACTTC. Protein product: CAISVGGGGGETQYF.

The chain uses TRBV5-1 and TRBJ2-7; D gene unclear. Germline V lookup: CDR1 SGHRS, CDR2 YFSETQ. The CDR3 loop spans 15 amino acids. Trimming stripped 0 bases from V and 0 bases from J, with 10 bases between. The CDR3 loop is CASSLDPGNSYEQYF. CDR3 bases: TGCGCCAGCAGCTTGGACCCAGGTAACTCCTACGAGCAGTACTTC.

This sequence joins TRBV12-1 and TRBJ1-5; the table's TRBD1 call for D was not verified on the DNA. TRBV12-1 is classified as a pseudogene. This CDR3 is built from 13 residues. This CDR3 is CAGATGLAQPQHF. CDR3 in DNA: TGTGCCGGGGCGACAGGGCTTGCTCAGCCCCAGCATTTT.